These 30 T cell receptor beta chains share one sample of origin, sequenced in a study of CD8 T cells in Susac syndrome. The RNA input was roughly 0.45 to 1 ug, and it was reverse transcribed with random hexamers. TCRdb reanalysed the immunoSEQ multiplex PCR reads using MiXCR and keeps one entry per CDR3 protein. The repertoire holds under 200,000 distinct CDR3 sequences, with 94% as singletons. Material for sequencing was CD4+ T cells from PBMCs. Every receptor here comes from a human donor with Susac syndrome.

This rearrangement joins TRBV18 to TRBJ2-4; maybe TRBD1 (6 bases). Deletions cut 3 bases from V and 1 base from J, with 16 bases between. The germline gives CDR1 KGHSH, CDR2 LQKENI. There are 17 residues in the CDR3. This CDR3 reads CASSPWGQGTAKNIQYF. CDR3 nucleotides: TGTGCCAGCTCACCTTGGGGGCAGGGGACGGCCAAAAACATTCAGTACTTC.

V gene TRBV20-1 combines with J gene TRBJ1-5, with D unresolved. The CDR3 contains 14 residues. V lost 1 base to trimming and J lost 3 bases, with 10 bases between them. Per germline, CDR1 DFQATT and CDR2 SNEGSKA (reference sequence). The CDR3 is CSARVGHANQPQHF. CDR3 DNA: TGCAGTGCTAGAGTAGGGCACGCCAATCAGCCCCAGCATTTT.

About this clonotype itself: Germline and junction disagree at one end, which may indicate a read error. The chain uses TRBV7-9 and TRBJ1-5; the match to TRBD1 covers 8 bases. Germline V gives CDR1 SEHNR, CDR2 FQNEAQ (reference sequence). The CDR3 is 14 residues long. CDR3 region: CASSSTGDAQPQHF. CDR3 nucleotides: TGTGCCAGCAGCTCGACAGGGGATGCTCAGCCACAGCATTTT.

V usage is TRBV20-1 and J usage is TRBJ2-7; no clear D. Germline values: CDR1 DFQATT, CDR2 SNEGSKA (reference sequence). The CDR3 consists of 12 residues. The V and J ends lost 7 bases and 8 bases respectively, with 18 bases between them. The CDR3 protein is CSVTSLGEKQYF. DNA for the CDR3: TGCAGTGTAACCTCCCTGGGTGAGAAGCAGTACTTC.

The CDR3 is CASSLIPSGGASEQFF. CDR3 in DNA: TGCGCCAGCAGCTTGATACCTAGCGGGGGGGCAAGTGAGCAGTTCTTC. V is TRBV5-1 and J is TRBJ2-1, with 12 positions matching TRBD2. J lost 9 bases, V lost 1 base, and 8 bases had no gene match. The CDR3 length is 16 residues. Germline assignment: CDR1 SGHRS and CDR2 YFSETQ.

This clonotype was picked up one time. The V and J genes are TRBV10-3 and TRBJ2-5, with a tentative D call TRBD2 (6 bases). Trimming pared 7 bases from V and 5 bases from J, leaving 14 bases between. The CDR3 extends over 13 amino acids. CDR1 ENHRY and CDR2 SYGVKD come from the germline V gene. The CDR3 DNA is TGTGCCATCAAGTCAGGGACTCAGGAGACCCAGTACTTC. This encodes CAIKSGTQETQYF.

This chain uses TRBV6-2 or TRBV6-3 with TRBJ2-7; maybe TRBD2 (5 bases). CDR1 and CDR2 (germline): MNHEY, SVGEGT. The CDR3 length is 14 residues. Trimming stripped 3 bases from V and 2 bases from J, with 11 bases between. CDR3: CASSYPTGTYEQYF. In DNA form, the CDR3 reads TGTGCCAGCAGTTATCCCACCGGGACCTACGAGCAGTACTTC.

The chain is built from TRBV3-1 and TRBJ1-1, with TRBD1 identical over 8 bases. Germline CDR1 is LGHDT and CDR2 is YNNKEL (reference sequence). V gave up 3 bases and J gave up 5 bases; unmatched junction bases: 8. This CDR3 spans 15 amino acids. The CDR3 spells CASSQAQGARTEAFF. The DNA of the CDR3 is TGTGCCAGCAGCCAGGCGCAGGGGGCACGGACTGAAGCTTTCTTT. The variable domain in full, completed from reference TRBV3-1 and TRBJ1-1, reads DTAVSQTPKYLVTQMGNDKSIKCEQNLGHDTMYWYKQDSKKFLKIMFSYNNKELIINETVPNRFSPKSPDKAHLNLHINSLELGDSAVYFCASSQAQGARTEAFFGQGTRLTVV.

V is TRBV7-9 and J is TRBJ1-4; the match to TRBD1 covers 7 bases. V shed 5 bases and J 5 bases; nucleotides not matched to a gene: 5. The CDR3 totals 14 residues. The germline V gene encodes CDR1 SEHNR and CDR2 FQNEAQ (reference sequence). The CDR3 sequence: CASSPGTANEKLFF. CDR3 sequence (DNA): TGTGCCAGCAGCCCCGGGACAGCGAATGAAAAACTGTTTTTT. Filled out from reference TRBV7-9 and TRBJ1-4, the complete variable domain reads DTGVSQNPRHKITKRGQNVTFRCDPISEHNRLYWYRQTLGQGPEFLTYFQNEAQLEKSRLLSDRFSAERPKGSFSTLEIQRTEQGDSAMYLCASSPGTANEKLFFGSGTQLSVL.

V gene TRBV29-1 combines with J gene TRBJ2-5; TRBD1 aligns across 12 bases. The V segment lost 8 bases and the J segment 5 bases; nucleotides outside the gene matches: 9. This CDR3 has 14 residues. From germline, CDR1 is SQVTM and CDR2 ANQGSEA. CDR3 residues: CSTVGQGAGETQYF. In DNA, the CDR3 is TGCAGCACTGTGGGACAGGGGGCTGGCGAGACCCAGTACTTC.

V gene TRBV27 combines with J gene TRBJ2-1, with a weak D call TRBD1 (6 bases). Germline V gene data show CDR1 as MNHEY and CDR2 as SMNVEV (reference sequence). The CDR3 contains 15 residues. Trimming shortened V by 4 bases and J by 0 bases, and 10 bases separated the two germline ends. The CDR3 DNA reads as TGTGCCAGCAGTTCCGGACAGAGCTCCTACAATGAGCAGTTCTTC. Translating it yields CASSSGQSSYNEQFF.

This clonotype occurred a few times. The J gene is TRBJ1-1, the V gene TRBV11-2; 9 bases align to TRBD1. With V trimmed by 5 bases and J by 4 bases, 5 bases remained unmatched. Germline V lookup: CDR1 SGHAT, CDR2 FQNNGV. This CDR3 is 14 amino acids long. The CDR3 nucleotides are TGTGCCAGCAGCCTAGCGGGACAGGGCACTGAAGCTTTCTTT. It yields the protein CASSLAGQGTEAFF.

The genes are TRBV20-1 and TRBJ1-6; D is undetermined. The CDR3 sequence is 15 residues long. Germline V gives CDR1 DFQATT, CDR2 SNEGSKA (reference sequence). The V end lost 0 bases, the J end lost 0 bases, and 6 bases lay between the germline ends. The CDR3 sequence is CSARDPSSYNSPLHF. The CDR3 bases are TGCAGTGCTAGAGATCCGAGCTCCTATAATTCACCCCTCCACTTT.

This clonotype occurred once. The J gene is TRBJ2-1, the V gene TRBV20-1; 8 bases line up with TRBD2. The J segment lost 9 bases and the V segment lost 3 bases, leaving 10 bases of the junction unmatched. CDR3 size: 14 residues. Germline CDR1 DFQATT, CDR2 SNEGSKA (reference sequence). DNA of the CDR3: TGCAGTGCTAGGTCGGCGGGGGGCAGCGGTGAGCAGTTCTTC. It specifies CSARSAGGSGEQFF.

The J gene is TRBJ1-2, the V gene TRBV15, with TRBD1 matching 8 bases. V gave up 4 bases and J gave up 8 bases; unmatched junction bases: 9. The CDR3 is made up of 14 amino acids. The germline V gene has CDR1 LNHNV and CDR2 YYDKDF (reference sequence). The CDR3 DNA is TGTGCCACCAGCACAGGGGGCGCAATGGAGGGCTACACCTTC. Encoded protein: CATSTGGAMEGYTF.

The V gene is TRBV7-3, the J gene TRBJ2-7, with D uncertain. Trimming shortened V by 1 base and J by 4 bases, and 8 bases separated the two germline ends. The CDR3 is made up of 13 amino acids. From germline, CDR1 is SGHTA and CDR2 FQGTGA. The CDR3 is CASSLSHGYEQYF. The CDR3 nucleotides are TGTGCCAGCAGCTTAAGTCACGGGTACGAGCAGTACTTC. The full variable domain, in which reference TRBV7-3 and TRBJ2-7 provide the parts outside the CDR3, is GAGVSQTPSNKVTEKGKYVELRCDPISGHTALYWYRQSLGQGPEFLIYFQGTGAADDSGLPNDRFFAVRPEGSVSTLKIQRTERGDSAVYLCASSLSHGYEQYFGPGTRLTVT.

J is TRBJ2-7 and V is TRBV12-3 or TRBV12-4; 12 bases align to TRBD1. V gave up 6 bases and J gave up 9 bases; unmatched junction bases: 9. This CDR3 is built from 14 residues. DNA for the CDR3: TGTGCCAGCAGCCCCGGGACAGGGGGCGCTGGGCAGTACTTC. Translation: CASSPGTGGAGQYF.

The chain combines TRBV4-1 with TRBJ1-2; 9 bases are a match to TRBD1. Trimming at V came to 4 bases and at J to 2 bases, leaving 5 bases not matched to a gene. The germline V gene encodes CDR1 MGHRA and CDR2 YSYEKL. The CDR3 contains 15 residues. CDR3 nucleotide sequence: TGCGCCAGCAGCCGGTTGGGACAGGGCAACTATGGCTACACCTTC. The encoded protein is CASSRLGQGNYGYTF.

In the case of this clonotype: At one end, the junction sequence differs from germline, possibly due to a read error. V gene TRBV2 combines with J gene TRBJ2-6; D uncertain. Per the germline V gene, CDR1 is SNHLY and CDR2 is FYNNEI. This CDR3 comprises 15 residues. CDR3 amino acids: CACRSLSSGANVLTF. The CDR3 DNA reads TGTGCCTGCAGGAGTCTGAGCTCTGGGGCCAACGTCCTGACTTTC.

The sample holds one count of this clonotype. This sequence joins TRBV20-1 and TRBJ2-2; D may match TRBD1 or TRBD2 (6 bases each). The V end was cut by 1 base, the J end by 6 bases, with 15 bases between. This CDR3 spans 15 amino acids. CDR1 and CDR2 from the germline V gene are DFQATT and SNEGSKA (reference sequence). The CDR3 reads CSARGTGAGPGELFF. The DNA of the CDR3 is TGCAGTGCTAGAGGGACGGGGGCTGGGCCCGGGGAGCTGTTTTTT.

The chain carries TRBV20-1 and TRBJ2-4, with 7 bases identical to TRBD1. V was clipped by 5 bases and J by 8 bases; unmatched bases: 12. The CDR3 runs to 14 residues. Germline CDR1 and CDR2: DFQATT and SNEGSKA (reference sequence). CDR3 amino acids: CSARTGSARDIQYF. The CDR3 DNA reads as TGCAGTGCTCGGACAGGTTCGGCTAGGGACATTCAGTACTTC.

This chain joins TRBV19 and TRBJ2-4, with 7 bases aligning to TRBD1. V lost 5 bases to trimming and J lost 13 bases; unmatched junction nucleotides: 8. Germline V gene data show CDR1 as LNHDA and CDR2 as SQIVND (reference sequence). CDR3 length: 12 residues. In DNA form, the CDR3 reads TGTGCCAGTAGTCCCGGGACAGCCTTCCAGTACTTC. Protein sequence: CASSPGTAFQYF. The full variable domain, rest sourced from reference TRBV19 and TRBJ2-4, is DGGITQSPKYLFRKEGQNVTLSCEQNLNHDAMYWYRQDPGQGLRLIYYSQIVNDFQKGDIAEGYSVSREKKESFPLTVTSAQKNPTAFYLCASSPGTAFQYFGAGTRLSVL.

The chain recombines TRBV5-1 with TRBJ2-3; a weak D match, TRBD2 (6 bases). Germline-derived CDR1 and CDR2 are SGHRS and YFSETQ. The V end lost 3 bases, the J end lost 0 bases, and 17 bases lay between the germline ends. The CDR3 is made up of 17 amino acids. CDR3 loop: CASSWPVVAGSTDTQYF. Here the CDR3 DNA reads TGCGCCAGCAGCTGGCCTGTGGTGGCGGGGAGCACAGATACGCAGTATTTT.

The chain recombines TRBV9 with TRBJ1-6; TRBD1 matches 8 bases. The length of the CDR3 is 15 residues. Germline values: CDR1 SGDLS, CDR2 YYNGEE. V shed 7 bases, J shed 10 bases, and the junction held 13 bases outside the gene matches. The CDR3 loop reads CASRGQGKRESPLHF. For the CDR3, the DNA is TGTGCCAGCCGCGGACAGGGAAAACGAGAATCACCCCTCCACTTT.

The chain employs TRBV15 and TRBJ2-2, with D possibly matching TRBD2 (5 bases). Looked up from germline, CDR1 is LNHNV and CDR2 is YYDKDF (reference sequence). V lost 5 bases to trimming and J lost 4 bases, with 17 bases between them. CDR3 length: 16 amino acids. The CDR3 coding sequence is TGTGCCACCAGCCTTGAACGAGGGCGCCTCACCGGGGAGCTGTTTTTT. Its translation: CATSLERGRLTGELFF.

The rearrangement links TRBV7-3 to TRBJ1-1; D is possibly TRBD1 (6 bases). The germline gives CDR1 SGHTA, CDR2 FQGTGA. V lost 5 bases and J lost 1, with 8 bases in between. The CDR3 extends over 13 amino acids. The CDR3, as DNA: TGTGCCAGCAGCCAGACAGGGAACACTGAAGCTTTCTTT. It codes for CASSQTGNTEAFF.

The rearrangement uses TRBV27 and TRBJ1-6, with D perhaps matching TRBD1 (5 bases). Deletions cut 4 bases from V and 10 bases from J, with 17 bases between. Germline lookup yields CDR1 MNHEY and CDR2 SMNVEV (reference sequence). CDR3 size: 15 residues. The DNA of the CDR3 is TGTGCCAGCAGTTCGGGGAGTGGGGGGAAATCACCCCTCCACTTT. Its translation is CASSSGSGGKSPLHF.

This clonotype was seen a single time. The chain has TRBV20-1 and TRBJ1-6; D ambiguous. CDR3 length: 15 amino acids. Looked up from germline, CDR1 is DFQATT and CDR2 is SNEGSKA (reference sequence). V was pared by 6 bases and J by 0 bases, with 12 bases between. The CDR3 protein is CSAPLESSYNSPLHF. CDR3 DNA: TGCAGTGCCCCCCTGGAGAGCTCCTATAATTCACCCCTCCACTTT.

The rearrangement links TRBV24-1 to TRBJ2-3; D call uncertain. Trimming cost V 9 bases and J 2 bases, with 11 bases left between them. The CDR3 totals 13 residues. Germline V gene sequence: CDR1 KGHDR, CDR2 SFDVKD. The CDR3 DNA follows: TGTGCCACCCCTCCCACCGACACAGATACGCAGTATTTT. It codes for CATPPTDTDTQYF.

The genes are TRBV4-3 and TRBJ1-5, with unresolved D. From germline, CDR1 is LGHNA and CDR2 YSLEER. V was clipped by 0 bases and J by 7 bases, with 7 bases between them. The CDR3 has 13 amino acids. CDR3 loop: CASSQETGQPQHF. The CDR3 coding sequence is TGCGCCAGCAGCCAAGAGACGGGACAGCCCCAGCATTTT.